This T cell receptor beta chain comes out of a study of blood T cell repertoires in COVID-19. Data came from immunoSEQ multiplex PCR; TCRdb stores just in-frame clones and leaves some out. This repertoire shows roughly 330,000 clones, around 87% found once; its top ten account for less than 6%. The CDR3 spans 14 residues. Germline V gene sequence: CDR1 SGHTA, CDR2 FQGNSA. V was shortened by 5 bases and J by 2 bases, with 13 bases between the two germline ends. The sequenced sample was PBMCs or T cells enriched from blood (not recorded which). This rearrangement joins TRBV7-2 to TRBJ2-7; a possible D gene is TRBD2 (5 bases). This sequence was found in a woman aged 25 to 39 who had recovered from COVID-19. The CDR3 sequence is CASSHSVTTYEQYF. The CDR3 coding sequence is TGTGCCAGCAGCCATAGCGTTACGACCTACGAGCAGTACTTC.